This is a list of T cell receptor beta chains from one sample in a study of T cell changes during pregnancy in multiple sclerosis. Only in-frame clones appear in the TCRdb table, and some are missing; sequencing was by immunoSEQ multiplex PCR. The data show about 55,000 clones, 75% to 90% seen once. This specimen consisted of CD4+ T cells from peripheral blood mononuclear cells, obtained in the first trimester of pregnancy. These receptors were collected from a female donor with multiple sclerosis, enrolled in a pregnancy study. CDR3s include the opening cysteine and the closing phenylalanine or tryptophan. A D gene is named only where the DNA matches it firmly. The listing skips clone size in some rows; elsewhere it reads once, few, many or a size class.

J: TRBJ1-6; D: NA; V: TRBV9; size: NA; DNA: TGTGCCAGCAGCCCCGACAGTAATAATTCACCCCTCCACTTT; CDR3: CASSPDSNNSPLHF
J: TRBJ2-1; D: TRBD1; V: TRBV5-6; size: NA; DNA: TGTGCCAGCAGCCTGGGTCCACAGGGGAGCACTAATGAGCAGTTCTTC; CDR3: CASSLGPQGSTNEQFF
J: TRBJ1-2; D: NA; V: TRBV6-1; size: NA; DNA: TGTGCCAGCAGGCAGGAAAACTATGGCTACACCTTC; CDR3: CASRQENYGYTF
J: TRBJ1-3; D: NA; V: TRBV7-9; size: NA; DNA: TGTGCCAGCAGCTTAGTGGCGGGTACCATATATTTT; CDR3: CASSLVAGTIYF
J: TRBJ1-2; D: NA; V: TRBV18; size: NA; DNA: TGTGCCAGCTCACCACGGGCAGACCTTCTTGGCTATGGCTACACCTTC; CDR3: CASSPRADLLGYGYTF
J: TRBJ2-3; D: TRBD1; V: TRBV25-1; size: NA; DNA: TGTGCCAGTCAACAGGGGACAGATACGCAGTATTTT; CDR3: CASQQGTDTQYF
J: TRBJ1-6; D: NA; V: TRBV2; size: NA; DNA: TGTGCCAGCCACAGGGCCGGGTCACCCCTCCACTTT; CDR3: CASHRAGSPLHF
J: TRBJ1-2; D: TRBD1; V: TRBV2; size: NA; DNA: TGTGCCACCACCAGGGGGACGGGTGGCTACACCTTC; CDR3: CATTRGTGGYTF
J: TRBJ2-2; D: TRBD1; V: TRBV12-5; size: NA; DNA: TGTGCTAGTGGTTTGGTACCCGATTATTTCCGGGACAGTTTATCGATCGGCGGGGAGCTGTTTTTT; CDR3: CASGLVPDYFRDSLSIGGELFF
J: TRBJ2-2; D: TRBD2; V: TRBV7-6; size: NA; DNA: TGTGCCAGCAGCAAAAGCGGGGACCACGGGGAGCTGTTTTTT; CDR3: CASSKSGDHGELFF
J: TRBJ1-6; D: NA; V: TRBV6-1; size: few; DNA: TGTGCCAGCAGTGAGCCTCAGGGTAGTTATTCACCCCTCCACTTT; CDR3: CASSEPQGSYSPLHF
J: TRBJ2-7; D: TRBD1; V: TRBV7-2; size: NA; DNA: TGTGCCAGCAGCTTAATGGGACAGGGGGCCTCCGAGCAGTACTTC; CDR3: CASSLMGQGASEQYF
J: TRBJ2-2; D: NA; V: TRBV9; size: NA; DNA: TGTGCCAGCAGCGTAGGCCCGGGGTTGACGTCCGGGGAGCTGTTTTTT; CDR3: CASSVGPGLTSGELFF
J: TRBJ2-7; D: TRBD1; V: TRBV27; size: NA; DNA: TGTGCCAGCAGTCCGGGACAGGGAACCTCCGAGCAGTACTTC; CDR3: CASSPGQGTSEQYF
J: TRBJ2-7; D: NA; V: TRBV14; size: NA; DNA: TGTGCCAGCAGCCAAGTCAGGGGTCACGAGCAGTACTTC; CDR3: CASSQVRGHEQYF
J: TRBJ2-5; D: TRBD2; V: TRBV4-1; size: NA; DNA: TGCGCCAGCAGCCAAGAAGATGGACTAGCGGGGGGGGCGGTGGGGACCCAGTACTTC; CDR3: CASSQEDGLAGGAVGTQYF
J: TRBJ2-7; D: NA; V: TRBV6-1; size: NA; DNA: TGTGCCACAGACCCCGGACAGTCCTTGAACTACGAGCAGTACTTC; CDR3: CATDPGQSLNYEQYF
J: TRBJ2-2; D: TRBD1; V: TRBV15; size: NA; DNA: TGTGCCACCAGCAGAACAGGGGGCGCGAACACCGGGGAGCTGTTTTTT; CDR3: CATSRTGGANTGELFF
J: TRBJ2-4; D: TRBD2; V: TRBV18; size: NA; DNA: TGTGCCAGCTCACCAAGGGCGGGGGACTTAACCAAAAACATTCAGTACTTC; CDR3: CASSPRAGDLTKNIQYF
J: TRBJ1-6; D: TRBD1; V: TRBV7-9; size: NA; DNA: TGTGCCAGCAGGCGGTGGACAGGGGATTATGGTAATTCACCCCTCCACTTT; CDR3: CASRRWTGDYGNSPLHF
J: TRBJ1-2; D: TRBD1; V: TRBV7-8; size: NA; DNA: TGTGCCAGCAGCTTAGCGGTTCGGGGACAGGGAACTTATGGCTACACCTTC; CDR3: CASSLAVRGQGTYGYTF
J: TRBJ2-2; D: NA; V: TRBV27; size: NA; DNA: TGTGCCAGCAGTTCGGGGGACAGTTTGTCCGGGGAGCTGTTTTTT; CDR3: CASSSGDSLSGELFF
J: TRBJ2-1; D: NA; V: TRBV5-1; size: NA; DNA: TGCGCCAGCAGCTTGGGGCTTAGGGTAGGGAGGACCTACAATGAGCAGTTCTTC; CDR3: CASSLGLRVGRTYNEQFF
J: TRBJ2-1; D: TRBD2; V: TRBV15; size: NA; DNA: TGTGCCACCAGCAGAGACGTTAGCGGGATGTGGAATGAGCAGTTCTTC; CDR3: CATSRDVSGMWNEQFF
J: TRBJ2-5; D: NA; V: TRBV5-5; size: NA; DNA: TGTGCCAGCAGCTTGGCCGTCGGGGAACCCTTACAAGAGACCCAGTACTTC; CDR3: CASSLAVGEPLQETQYF
J: TRBJ2-7; D: TRBD2; V: TRBV7-9; size: NA; DNA: TGTGCCAGCAGCTTAGCGCGGAGGGGGCTAGCGGGAGCGTACGAGCAGTACTTC; CDR3: CASSLARRGLAGAYEQYF
J: TRBJ2-5; D: TRBD2; V: TRBV5-1; size: NA; DNA: TGCGCCAGCAGCCATGGACTAGCGGACCAGCAAGAGACCCAGTACTTC; CDR3: CASSHGLADQQETQYF
J: TRBJ1-5; D: NA; V: TRBV7-9; size: NA; DNA: TGTGCCAGCAGCCTCAGTAGCAATCAGCCCCAGCATTTT; CDR3: CASSLSSNQPQHF
J: TRBJ2-1; D: TRBD2; V: TRBV4-1; size: NA; DNA: TGCGCCAGCAGCCTCACCGAAAAGACTAGCAAAAACAATGAGCAGTTCTTC; CDR3: CASSLTEKTSKNNEQFF
J: TRBJ1-3; D: TRBD1; V: TRBV19; size: NA; DNA: TGTGCCAGTAGTACTCCCGGGACAGCTGGAAACACCATATATTTT; CDR3: CASSTPGTAGNTIYF
J: TRBJ1-2; D: TRBD1; V: TRBV28; size: NA; DNA: TGTGCCAGCAGTTTGACAGGGCCCTATGGCTACACCTTC; CDR3: CASSLTGPYGYTF
J: TRBJ2-2; D: TRBD1; V: TRBV19; size: few; DNA: TGTGCCAGTAGTAAAGGGACAGGGCAACCGAACACCGGGGAGCTGTTTTTT; CDR3: CASSKGTGQPNTGELFF
J: TRBJ2-7; D: NA; V: TRBV28; size: NA; DNA: TGTGCCAGCAGTTTACAGCGGACTAAGACCCTCTACGAGCAGTACTTC; CDR3: CASSLQRTKTLYEQYF
J: TRBJ2-1; D: TRBD2; V: TRBV28; size: NA; DNA: TGTGCCAGCAGGTTAGCGGGAGAGAATGAGCAGTTCTTC; CDR3: CASRLAGENEQFF
J: TRBJ1-3; D: TRBD1; V: TRBV2; size: NA; DNA: TGTGCCAGCAGACAAAAACCCGGGACAGGGTTCGGTTCTGGAAACACCATATATTTT; CDR3: CASRQKPGTGFGSGNTIYF
J: TRBJ2-7; D: TRBD2; V: TRBV5-3; size: NA; DNA: TGTGCCAGAAGCTTAGCGGGGTCCTCCTACGAGCAGTACTTC; CDR3: CARSLAGSSYEQYF
J: TRBJ2-7; D: TRBD1; V: TRBV11-2; size: NA; DNA: TGTGCCAGCAGCCCTGCAGGGGGTGGTTGGTGGCAGTACTTC; CDR3: CASSPAGGGWWQYF
J: TRBJ1-1; D: TRBD1; V: TRBV15; size: NA; DNA: TGTGCCACCAGCAGAGTATCGGGCAGGGGGATCACTGAAGCTTTCTTT; CDR3: CATSRVSGRGITEAFF
J: TRBJ2-7; D: TRBD2; V: TRBV28; size: NA; DNA: TGTGCCAGCAGTCCGCCCCTTACTAGCGGGTTCTCCTTC; CDR3: CASSPPLTSGFSF
J: TRBJ1-1; D: NA; V: TRBV11-2; size: NA; DNA: TGTGCCAGCAGTCACAGGGTGAACACTGAAGCTTTCTTT; CDR3: CASSHRVNTEAFF
J: TRBJ2-5; D: NA; V: TRBV7-9; size: NA; DNA: TGTGCCAGCAGCTTAGCGTTGACACAAGAGACCCAGTACTTC; CDR3: CASSLALTQETQYF
J: TRBJ2-1; D: NA; V: TRBV1; size: NA; DNA: TGCACCAGCAGGAACCCTGGGACAGGGGAGCAGTTCTTC; CDR3: CTSRNPGTGEQFF
J: TRBJ2-7; D: TRBD1; V: TRBV7-2; size: NA; DNA: TGTGCCAGCAGCGTATCCGGGACAGCCTACGAGCAGTACTTC; CDR3: CASSVSGTAYEQYF
J: TRBJ2-5; D: NA; V: TRBV7-2; size: NA; DNA: TGTGCCAGCAGCACCAGGGTTGACGGAGAGACCCAGTACTTC; CDR3: CASSTRVDGETQYF
J: TRBJ2-3; D: TRBD1; V: TRBV6-6; size: NA; DNA: TGTGCCAGCGGACAGGGATTCACAGATACGCAGTATTTT; CDR3: CASGQGFTDTQYF
J: TRBJ2-7; D: NA; V: TRBV5-1; size: NA; DNA: TGCGCCAGCAGCCTCAATTCCGGGTCCCTCGGGGAGCAGTACTTC; CDR3: CASSLNSGSLGEQYF